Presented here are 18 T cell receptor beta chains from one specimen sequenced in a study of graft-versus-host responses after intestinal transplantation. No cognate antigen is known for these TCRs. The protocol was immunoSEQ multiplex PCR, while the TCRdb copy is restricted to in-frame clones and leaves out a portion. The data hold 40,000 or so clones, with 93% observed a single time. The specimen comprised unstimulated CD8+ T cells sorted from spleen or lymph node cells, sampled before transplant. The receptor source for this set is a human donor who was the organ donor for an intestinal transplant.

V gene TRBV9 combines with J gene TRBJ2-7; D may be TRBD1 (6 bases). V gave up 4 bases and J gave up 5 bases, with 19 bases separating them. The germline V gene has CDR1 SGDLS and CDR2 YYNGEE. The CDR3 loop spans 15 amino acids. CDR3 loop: CASSPHGGRTNEQYF. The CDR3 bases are TGTGCCAGCAGCCCCCATGGGGGCAGAACTAACGAGCAGTACTTC.

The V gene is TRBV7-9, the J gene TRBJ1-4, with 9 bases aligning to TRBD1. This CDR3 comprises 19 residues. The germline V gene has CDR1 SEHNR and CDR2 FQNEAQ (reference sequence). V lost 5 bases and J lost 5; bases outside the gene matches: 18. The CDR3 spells CASSPIGTGLASVNEKLFF. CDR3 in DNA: TGTGCCAGCAGCCCAATCGGGACAGGGTTGGCTTCGGTAAATGAAAAACTGTTTTTT.

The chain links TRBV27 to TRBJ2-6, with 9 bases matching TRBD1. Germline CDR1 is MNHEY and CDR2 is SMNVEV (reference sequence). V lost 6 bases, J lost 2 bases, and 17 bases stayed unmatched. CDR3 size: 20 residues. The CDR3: CASSPQPLDRGSAGANVLTF. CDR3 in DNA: TGTGCCAGCAGCCCTCAACCCCTCGACAGGGGGTCTGCTGGGGCCAACGTCCTGACTTTC.

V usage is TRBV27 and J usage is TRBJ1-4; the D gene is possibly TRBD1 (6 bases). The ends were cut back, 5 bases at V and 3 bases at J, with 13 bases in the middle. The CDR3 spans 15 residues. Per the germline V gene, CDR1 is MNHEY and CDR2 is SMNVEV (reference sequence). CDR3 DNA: TGTGCCAGCAGTCCCGGGACAATTGCTAATGAAAAACTGTTTTTT. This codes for CASSPGTIANEKLFF.

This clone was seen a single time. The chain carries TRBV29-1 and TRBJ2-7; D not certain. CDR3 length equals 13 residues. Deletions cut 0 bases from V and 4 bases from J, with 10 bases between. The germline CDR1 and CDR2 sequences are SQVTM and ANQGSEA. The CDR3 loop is CSVEDSRNYEQYF. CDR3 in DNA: TGCAGCGTTGAAGATAGCAGAAATTACGAGCAGTACTTC.

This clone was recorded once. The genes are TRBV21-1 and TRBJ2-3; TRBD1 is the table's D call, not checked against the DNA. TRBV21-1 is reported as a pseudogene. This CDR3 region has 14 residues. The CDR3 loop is CASSKGQGADTQYF. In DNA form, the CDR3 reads TGTGCCAGCAGCAAAGGACAGGGGGCAGATACGCAGTATTTT.

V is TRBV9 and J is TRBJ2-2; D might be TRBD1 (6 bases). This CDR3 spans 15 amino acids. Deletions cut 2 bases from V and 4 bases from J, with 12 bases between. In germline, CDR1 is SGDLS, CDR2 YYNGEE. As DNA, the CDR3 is TGTGCCAGCAGCGTTTCAGGGGCGAGCACCGGGGAGCTGTTTTTT. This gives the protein CASSVSGASTGELFF.

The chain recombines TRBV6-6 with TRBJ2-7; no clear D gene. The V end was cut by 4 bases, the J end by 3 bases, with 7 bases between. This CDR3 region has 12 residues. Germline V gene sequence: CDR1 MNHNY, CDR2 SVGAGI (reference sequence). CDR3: CASSFDNYEQYF. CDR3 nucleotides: TGTGCCAGCAGTTTTGACAACTACGAGCAGTACTTC.

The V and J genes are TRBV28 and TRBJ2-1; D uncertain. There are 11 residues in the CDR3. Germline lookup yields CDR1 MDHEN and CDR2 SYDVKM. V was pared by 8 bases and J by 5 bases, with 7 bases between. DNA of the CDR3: TGTGCCAGCTTAGAGGACAATGAGCAGTTCTTC. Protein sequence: CASLEDNEQFF.

Here the CDR3 reads CASSLFDNEQFF. The DNA for the CDR3 is TGTGCCAGCAGTTTATTTGACAATGAGCAGTTCTTC. The chain uses TRBV28 and TRBJ2-1; D gene unclear. With 1 base removed from V and 5 bases from J, the gap between germline ends came to 3 bases. The CDR3 length is 12 residues. CDR1 is MDHEN and CDR2 is SYDVKM in the germline V gene.

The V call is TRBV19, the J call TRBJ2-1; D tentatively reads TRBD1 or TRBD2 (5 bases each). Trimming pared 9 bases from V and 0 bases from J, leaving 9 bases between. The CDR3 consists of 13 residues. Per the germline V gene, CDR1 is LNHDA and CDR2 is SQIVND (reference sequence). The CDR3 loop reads CARLGTSYNEQFF. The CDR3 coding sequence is TGTGCCAGACTCGGGACCTCCTACAATGAGCAGTTCTTC.

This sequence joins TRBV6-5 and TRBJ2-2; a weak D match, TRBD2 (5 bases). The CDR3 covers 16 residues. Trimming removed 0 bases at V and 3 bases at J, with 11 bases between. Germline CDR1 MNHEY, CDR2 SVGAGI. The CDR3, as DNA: TGTGCCAGCAGTTACTCGGCTAGCAGCTACACCGGGGAGCTGTTTTTT. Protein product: CASSYSASSYTGELFF.

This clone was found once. DNA of the CDR3: TGCGCCAGCAGCCAAGATCTAAGGCGGAAGAGCTCCTACGAGCAGTACTTC. This sequence encodes CASSQDLRRKSSYEQYF. The chain has TRBV4-3 and TRBJ2-7; D ambiguous. V was pared by 0 bases and J by 0 bases, with 15 bases between. The CDR3 contains 17 residues. Germline V gene data show CDR1 as LGHNA and CDR2 as YSLEER.

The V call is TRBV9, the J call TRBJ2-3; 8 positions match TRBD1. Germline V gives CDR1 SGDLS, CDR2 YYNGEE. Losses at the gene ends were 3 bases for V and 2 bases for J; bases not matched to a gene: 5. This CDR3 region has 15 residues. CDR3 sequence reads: CASSAQGADTDTQYF. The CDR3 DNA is TGTGCCAGCAGCGCTCAGGGGGCGGACACAGATACGCAGTATTTT.

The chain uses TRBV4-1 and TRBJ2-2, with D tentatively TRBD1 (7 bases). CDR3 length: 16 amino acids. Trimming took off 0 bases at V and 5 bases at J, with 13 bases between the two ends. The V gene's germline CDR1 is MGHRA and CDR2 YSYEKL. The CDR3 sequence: CASSQEDREATGELFF. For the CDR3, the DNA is TGCGCCAGCAGCCAAGAAGACAGGGAGGCGACCGGGGAGCTGTTTTTT.

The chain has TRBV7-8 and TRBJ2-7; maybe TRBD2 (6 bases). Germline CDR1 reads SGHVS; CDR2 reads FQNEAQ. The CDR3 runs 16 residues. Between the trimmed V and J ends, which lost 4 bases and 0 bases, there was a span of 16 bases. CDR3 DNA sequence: TGTGCCAGCAGCTGGGGACTGGCCTTCAGCTCCTACGAGCAGTACTTC. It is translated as CASSWGLAFSSYEQYF. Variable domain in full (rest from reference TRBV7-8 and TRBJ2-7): GAGVSQSPRYKVAKRGQDVALRCDPISGHVSLFWYQQALGQGPEFLTYFQNEAQLDKSGLPSDRFFAERPEGSVSTLKIQRTQQEDSAVYLCASSWGLAFSSYEQYFGPGTRLTVT.

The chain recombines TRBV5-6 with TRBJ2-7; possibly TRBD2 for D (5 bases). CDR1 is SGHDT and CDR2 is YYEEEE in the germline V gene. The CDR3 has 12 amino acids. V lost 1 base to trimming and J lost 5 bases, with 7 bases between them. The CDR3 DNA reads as TGTGCCAGCAGCTTGTGGGGAGACGAGCAGTACTTC. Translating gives CASSLWGDEQYF.

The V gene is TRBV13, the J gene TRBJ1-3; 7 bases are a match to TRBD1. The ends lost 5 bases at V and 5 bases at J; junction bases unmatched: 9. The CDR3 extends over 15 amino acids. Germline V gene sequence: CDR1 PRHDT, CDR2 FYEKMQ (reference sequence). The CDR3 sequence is CASSVIGQERNTIYF. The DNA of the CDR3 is TGTGCCAGCAGCGTAATAGGACAGGAGAGAAACACCATATATTTT.